This TCR beta chain was identified in a study of response to subunit inactivated influenza vaccine. Overall study findings and caveats: A suggestion made by the authors is that each seasonal influenza vaccination recruits few new T cells.

Each CDR3 protein is one row after TCRdb ran MiXCR on the RT-PCR reads. This table has some 300,000 distinct CDR3 sequences, 20% to 25% appearing once. A note on this clonotype: Its target is not known.

The CDR3 runs to 16 residues. V shed 1 base, J shed 4 bases, and the junction held 6 bases outside the gene matches. Germline values: CDR1 LGHNA, CDR2 YNFKEQ. The source is a man aged 50 to 69 who received an inactivated influenza vaccine. The material sequenced was PBMCs from blood, taken 21 months after vaccination. This chain uses TRBV4-2 with TRBJ1-4; 7 nucleotides match TRBD1. The CDR3 loop is CASSQGQGPFNEKLFF. The CDR3 nucleotides are TGTGCCAGCAGCCAAGGACAGGGACCGTTTAATGAAAAACTGTTTTTT.